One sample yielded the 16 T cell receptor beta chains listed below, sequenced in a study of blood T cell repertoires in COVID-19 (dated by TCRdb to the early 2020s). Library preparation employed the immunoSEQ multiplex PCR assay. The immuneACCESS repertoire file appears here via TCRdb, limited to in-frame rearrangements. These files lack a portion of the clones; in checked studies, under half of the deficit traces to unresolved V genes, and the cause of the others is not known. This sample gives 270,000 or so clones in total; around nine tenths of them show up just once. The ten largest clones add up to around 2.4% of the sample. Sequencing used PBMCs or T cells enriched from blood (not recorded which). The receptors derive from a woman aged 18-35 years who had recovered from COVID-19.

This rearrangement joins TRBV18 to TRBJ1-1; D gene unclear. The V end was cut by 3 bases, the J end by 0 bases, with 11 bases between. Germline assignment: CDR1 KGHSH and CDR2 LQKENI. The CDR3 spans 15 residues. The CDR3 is CASSPFYQMNTEAFF. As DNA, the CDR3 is TGTGCCAGCTCACCTTTTTACCAGATGAACACTGAAGCTTTCTTT.

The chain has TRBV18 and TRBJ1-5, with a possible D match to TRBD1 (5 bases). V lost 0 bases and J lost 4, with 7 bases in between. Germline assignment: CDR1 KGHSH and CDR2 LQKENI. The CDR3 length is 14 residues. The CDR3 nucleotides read TGTGCCAGCTCACCACCGGGGCAGAATCAGCCCCAGCATTTT. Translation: CASSPPGQNQPQHF.

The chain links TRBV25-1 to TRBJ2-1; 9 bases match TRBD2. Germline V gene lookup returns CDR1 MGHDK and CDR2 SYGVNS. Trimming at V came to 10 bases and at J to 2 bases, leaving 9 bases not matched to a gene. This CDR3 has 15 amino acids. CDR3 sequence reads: CATRGSGGPYNEQFF. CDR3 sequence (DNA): TGTGCCACTCGGGGTAGCGGGGGCCCCTACAATGAGCAGTTCTTC.

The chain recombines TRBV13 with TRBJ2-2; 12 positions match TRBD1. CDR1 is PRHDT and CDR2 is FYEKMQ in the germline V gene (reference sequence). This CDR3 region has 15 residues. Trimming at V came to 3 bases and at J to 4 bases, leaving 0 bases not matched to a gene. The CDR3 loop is CASSLGQGATGELFF. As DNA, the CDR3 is TGTGCCAGCAGCTTGGGACAGGGGGCCACCGGGGAGCTGTTTTTT.

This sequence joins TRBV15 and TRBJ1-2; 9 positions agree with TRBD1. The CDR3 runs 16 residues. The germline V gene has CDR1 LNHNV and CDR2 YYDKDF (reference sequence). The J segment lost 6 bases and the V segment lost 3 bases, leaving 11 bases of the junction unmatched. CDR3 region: CATSSVGTGRANGYTF. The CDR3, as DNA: TGTGCCACCAGCAGCGTAGGGACAGGGCGCGCGAATGGCTACACCTTC.

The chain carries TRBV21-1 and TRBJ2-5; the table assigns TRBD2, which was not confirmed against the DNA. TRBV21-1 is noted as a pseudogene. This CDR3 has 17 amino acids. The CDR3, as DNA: TGTGCCAGTCCGCGGGCAGAGAGCCTCCTTTGTCGAGAGACCCAGTACTTC. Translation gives CASPRAESLLCRETQYF.

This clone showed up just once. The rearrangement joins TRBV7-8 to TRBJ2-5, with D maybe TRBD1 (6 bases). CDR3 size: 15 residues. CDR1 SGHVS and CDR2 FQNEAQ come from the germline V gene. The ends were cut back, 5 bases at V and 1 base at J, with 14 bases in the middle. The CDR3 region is CASSPQTGFQETQYF. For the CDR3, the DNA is TGTGCCAGCAGCCCCCAGACAGGATTCCAAGAGACCCAGTACTTC.

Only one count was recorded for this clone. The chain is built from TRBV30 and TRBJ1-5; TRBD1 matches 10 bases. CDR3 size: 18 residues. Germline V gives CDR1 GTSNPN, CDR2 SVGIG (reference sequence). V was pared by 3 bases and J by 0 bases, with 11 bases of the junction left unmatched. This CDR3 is CAWSHGTGELHSNQPQHF. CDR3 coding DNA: TGTGCCTGGAGCCACGGGACAGGGGAACTCCATAGCAATCAGCCCCAGCATTTT.

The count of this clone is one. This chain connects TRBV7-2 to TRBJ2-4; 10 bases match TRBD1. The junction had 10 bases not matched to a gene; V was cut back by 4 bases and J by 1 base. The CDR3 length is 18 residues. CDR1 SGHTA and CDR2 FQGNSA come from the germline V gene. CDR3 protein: CASSSGQGGFMAKNIQYF. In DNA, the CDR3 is TGTGCCAGCAGCTCTGGACAGGGGGGCTTTATGGCCAAAAACATTCAGTACTTC.

CDR3 amino acids: CASSQAQETQYF. CDR3 DNA: TGTGCCAGCAGCCAGGCCCAAGAGACCCAGTACTTC. This chain uses TRBV4-2 with TRBJ2-5; D is ambiguous. The CDR3 totals 12 residues. Germline V gene sequence: CDR1 LGHNA, CDR2 YNFKEQ. V lost 3 bases to trimming and J lost 1 base, with 3 bases between them.

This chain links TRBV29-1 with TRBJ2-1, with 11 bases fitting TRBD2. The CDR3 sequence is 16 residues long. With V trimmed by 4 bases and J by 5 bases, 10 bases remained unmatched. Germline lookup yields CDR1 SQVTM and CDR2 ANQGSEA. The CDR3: CSVGAVRLAGHNEQFF. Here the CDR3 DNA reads TGCAGCGTTGGAGCAGTGAGACTAGCGGGACACAATGAGCAGTTCTTC.

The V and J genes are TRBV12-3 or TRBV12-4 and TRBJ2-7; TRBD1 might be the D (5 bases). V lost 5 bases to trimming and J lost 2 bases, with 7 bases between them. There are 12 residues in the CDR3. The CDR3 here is CASSGAPYEQYF. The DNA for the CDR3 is TGTGCCAGCAGTGGGGCACCCTACGAGCAGTACTTC.

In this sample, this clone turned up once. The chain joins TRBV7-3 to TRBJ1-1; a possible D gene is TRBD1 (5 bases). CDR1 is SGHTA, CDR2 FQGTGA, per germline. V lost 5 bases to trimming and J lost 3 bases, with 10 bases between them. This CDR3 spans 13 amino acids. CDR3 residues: CASSPQGDTEAFF. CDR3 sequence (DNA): TGTGCCAGCAGCCCGCAGGGTGACACTGAAGCTTTCTTT.

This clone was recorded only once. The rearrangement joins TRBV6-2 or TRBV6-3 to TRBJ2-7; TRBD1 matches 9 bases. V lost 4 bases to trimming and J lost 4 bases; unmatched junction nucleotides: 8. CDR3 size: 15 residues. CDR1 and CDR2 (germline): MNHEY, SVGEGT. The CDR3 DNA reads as TGTGCCAGCAGTTTTGGACAGGGGATCTTATACGAGCAGTACTTC. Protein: CASSFGQGILYEQYF.

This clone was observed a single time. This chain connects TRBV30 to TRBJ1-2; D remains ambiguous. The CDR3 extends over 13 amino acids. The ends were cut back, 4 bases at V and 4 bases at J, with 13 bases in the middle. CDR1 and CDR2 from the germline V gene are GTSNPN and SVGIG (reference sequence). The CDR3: CAWTLGVSYGYTF. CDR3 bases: TGTGCCTGGACTCTCGGGGTCAGCTATGGCTACACCTTC. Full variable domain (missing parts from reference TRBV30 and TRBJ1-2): SQTIHQWPATLVQPVGSPLSLECTVEGTSNPNLYWYRQAAGRGLQLLFYSVGIGQISSEVPQNLSASRPQDRQFILSSKKLLLSDSGFYLCAWTLGVSYGYTFGSGTRLTVV.

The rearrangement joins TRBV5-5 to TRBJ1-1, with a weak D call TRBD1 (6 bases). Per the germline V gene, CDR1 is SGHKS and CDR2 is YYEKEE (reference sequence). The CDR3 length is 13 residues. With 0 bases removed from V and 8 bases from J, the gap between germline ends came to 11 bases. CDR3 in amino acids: CASSLVGTSEAFF. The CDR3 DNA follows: TGTGCCAGCAGCTTGGTGGGGACATCAGAAGCTTTCTTT. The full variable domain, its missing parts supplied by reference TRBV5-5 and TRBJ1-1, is DAGVTQSPTHLIKTRGQQVTLRCSPISGHKSVSWYQQVLGQGPQFIFQYYEKEERGRGNFPDRFSARQFPNYSSELNVNALLLGDSALYLCASSLVGTSEAFFGQGTRLTVV.